One sample yielded the 23 T cell receptor beta chains listed below, sequenced in a study of blood T cell repertoires in COVID-19. Produced via immunoSEQ multiplex PCR; TCRdb's table is partial and in-frame only. The sample holds fewer than 30,000 clones, roughly 91% seen once. The source material was peripheral blood. The receptors were gathered from a man aged 45-60 years with active COVID-19.

The gene calls are TRBV5-4 and TRBJ1-3, with D possibly being TRBD1 (5 bases). The V end was cut by 0 bases, the J end by 4 bases, with 5 bases between. The CDR3 has 13 amino acids. Germline-derived CDR1 and CDR2 are SGHNT and YYREEE (reference sequence). The CDR3 nucleotides read TGTGCCAGCAGCTTGGGACAGGGAAACACCATATATTTT. As protein: CASSLGQGNTIYF. The variable domain in full, with the rest retrieved from reference TRBV5-4 and TRBJ1-3, is ETGVTQSPTHLIKTRGQQVTLRCSSQSGHNTVSWYQQALGQGPQFIFQYYREEENGRGNFPPRFSGLQFPNYSSELNVNALELDDSALYLCASSLGQGNTIYFGEGSWLTVV.

This chain joins TRBV25-1 and TRBJ2-5; D uncertain. Trimming removed 1 base at V and 5 bases at J, with 2 bases between. CDR3 length: 11 residues. Germline V lookup: CDR1 MGHDK, CDR2 SYGVNS. CDR3 sequence (DNA): TGTGCCAGCAGTGAATCGGAGACCCAGTACTTC. Its protein product is CASSESETQYF.

This chain uses TRBV6-4 with TRBJ2-2, with 7 bases that match TRBD1. The germline gives CDR1 MRHNA, CDR2 SNTAGT. J lost 4 bases, V lost 6 bases, and 8 bases had no gene match. CDR3 length: 15 residues. The CDR3 here is CASSNSPGGTGELFF. In DNA, the CDR3 is TGTGCCAGCAGCAATTCCCCAGGGGGCACCGGGGAGCTGTTTTTT.

The CDR3 sequence: CASSGLGVADTQYF. The CDR3 bases are TGCGCCAGCAGCGGACTCGGCGTGGCAGATACGCAGTATTTT. The gene calls are TRBV10-2 and TRBJ2-3; perhaps TRBD2 as D (5 bases). In germline, CDR1 is WSHSY, CDR2 SAAADI. Trimming stripped 6 bases from V and 4 bases from J, with 14 bases between. The CDR3 spans 14 residues.

The chain is built from TRBV5-6 and TRBJ1-5; D not resolved. Per the germline V gene, CDR1 is SGHDT and CDR2 is YYEEEE. V was pared by 1 base and J by 1 base, with 9 bases between. The CDR3 totals 15 residues. The CDR3: CASSLFRVSNQPQHF. CDR3 DNA sequence: TGTGCCAGCAGCTTGTTCCGGGTAAGCAATCAGCCCCAGCATTTT.

Notes on this clone: Germline and junction disagree at one end, which may indicate a read error. V usage is TRBV7-7 and J usage is TRBJ2-1; 8 positions agree with TRBD2. There are 15 residues in the CDR3. Per germline, CDR1 SSHAT and CDR2 FNYEAQ (reference sequence). CDR3 region: CASSLANGRADEQFF. DNA of the CDR3: TGTGCTAGCAGCTTAGCGAACGGGAGGGCCGATGAGCAGTTCTTC.

This clone was detected only a few times. CDR3 loop: CASSQSNRGLSGNTIYF. Written as DNA, the CDR3 is TGCGCCAGCAGCCAATCCAACAGGGGATTATCTGGAAACACCATATATTTT. The V gene is TRBV4-1, the J gene TRBJ1-3, with 7 bases fitting TRBD1. The CDR3 has 17 amino acids. Germline trimming cut 2 bases from V and 1 base from J; bases unmatched to any gene: 8. Germline V gene lookup returns CDR1 MGHRA and CDR2 YSYEKL.

This chain uses TRBV7-9 with TRBJ2-7; D call uncertain. V lost 5 bases, J lost 9 bases, and 17 bases lay in between. Germline V lookup: CDR1 SEHNR, CDR2 FQNEAQ (reference sequence). This CDR3 region has 13 residues. The CDR3 is CASSLGPTRGQYF. The CDR3 nucleotides are TGTGCCAGCAGCCTAGGTCCTACCCGTGGGCAGTACTTC.

The gene calls are TRBV10-3 and TRBJ2-1, with 8 positions matching TRBD1. This CDR3 has 17 amino acids. CDR1 is ENHRY, CDR2 SYGVKD, per germline. V shed 2 bases, J shed 2 bases, and the junction held 8 bases outside the gene matches. CDR3 DNA: TGTGCCATCAGTGAGGATGGGGCAGGGGGCGCCTACAATGAGCAGTTCTTC. It translates to CAISEDGAGGAYNEQFF.

This clone appeared a few times. The rearrangement links TRBV5-1 to TRBJ1-1, with 8 bases fitting TRBD1. Germline assignment: CDR1 SGHRS and CDR2 YFSETQ. The CDR3 has 16 residues. V lost 3 bases and J lost 1; bases outside the gene matches: 8. CDR3 amino acids: CASSSGQGTRNTEAFF. The DNA of the CDR3 is TGCGCCAGCAGCTCCGGACAGGGAACCAGGAACACTGAAGCTTTCTTT.

CDR3 residues: CASSKAKRPYNEQFF. For the CDR3, the DNA is TGTGCCAGCAGCAAAGCCAAGCGGCCTTACAATGAGCAGTTCTTC. The chain joins TRBV21-1 to TRBJ2-1; the listed D gene, TRBD2, was not tested against the DNA. TRBV21-1 has pseudogene status. The CDR3 covers 15 residues.

The chain joins TRBV7-9 to TRBJ1-6; D not resolved. The CDR3 extends over 16 amino acids. V gave up 2 bases and J gave up 7 bases, with 15 bases separating them. CDR1 SEHNR and CDR2 FQNEAQ come from the germline V gene (reference sequence). The chain's CDR3 is CASSLKIWRRNSPLHF. The DNA of the CDR3 is TGTGCCAGCAGCTTAAAGATCTGGCGGAGAAATTCACCCCTCCACTTT.

The chain couples TRBV15 to TRBJ2-7; D gene ambiguous. V was trimmed by 0 bases and J by 3 bases, leaving 6 bases between them. The CDR3 is 13 residues long. Germline V gene lookup returns CDR1 LNHNV and CDR2 YYDKDF (reference sequence). The CDR3 is CATSRDSGYEQYV. As DNA, the CDR3 is TGTGCCACCAGCAGAGATAGTGGCTACGAGCAGTACGTC.

This chain uses TRBV15 with TRBJ2-3; the D is unclear. Germline CDR1 reads LNHNV; CDR2 reads YYDKDF (reference sequence). The V gene lost 2 bases and the J gene lost 0 bases, with 9 bases spanning the gap. The CDR3 length is 15 residues. The CDR3 DNA is TGTGCCACCAGCAGAACAGATACTAGCACAGATACGCAGTATTTT. Translated: CATSRTDTSTDTQYF.

The V gene is TRBV28, the J gene TRBJ1-6; D uncertain. CDR3 size: 11 residues. Germline V gene data show CDR1 as MDHEN and CDR2 as SYDVKM. V was pared by 4 bases and J by 9 bases, with 4 bases between. This CDR3 is CASSSVSPLHF. The CDR3 DNA follows: TGTGCCAGCAGTTCGGTTTCACCCCTCCACTTT.

The genes are TRBV9 and TRBJ2-1; 7 bases are shared with TRBD1. V trimming: 3 bases; J trimming: 3 bases; junction bases outside the gene matches: 3. Germline-derived CDR1 and CDR2 are SGDLS and YYNGEE. This CDR3 spans 14 amino acids. The CDR3 sequence: CASSGRQGYNEQFF. As DNA, the CDR3 is TGTGCCAGCAGCGGCAGACAGGGCTACAATGAGCAGTTCTTC.

This chain joins TRBV5-1 and TRBJ1-2; D unresolved. CDR1 is SGHRS and CDR2 is YFSETQ in the germline V gene. Trimming left V 7 bases short and J 2 bases short, with 9 bases between. The length of the CDR3 is 12 residues. The CDR3 sequence: CASVSENYGYTF. DNA for the CDR3: TGCGCCAGCGTCAGTGAAAACTATGGCTACACCTTC.

V is TRBV5-5 and J is TRBJ1-2; the D gene is possibly TRBD1 (5 bases). Trimming shortened V by 3 bases and J by 2 bases, and 14 bases separated the two germline ends. The germline CDR1 and CDR2 sequences are SGHKS and YYEKEE (reference sequence). The CDR3 extends over 15 amino acids. The CDR3 sequence is CASSSKVPGNYGYTF. The CDR3 coding sequence is TGTGCCAGCAGCTCGAAGGTCCCAGGGAACTATGGCTACACCTTC.

The chain links TRBV4-1 to TRBJ1-2, with 7 bases aligning to TRBD1. The trim removed 0 bases at V and 4 bases at J, leaving 8 bases unmatched. The CDR3 contains 16 residues. From germline, CDR1 is MGHRA and CDR2 YSYEKL. CDR3 bases: TGCGCCAGCAGCCAAGACGGACCGGGACAGCCCTATGGCTACACCTTC. Its protein is CASSQDGPGQPYGYTF.

This clone was recorded once. The chain employs TRBV19 and TRBJ2-1, with D unresolved. CDR1 is LNHDA, CDR2 SQIVND, per germline (reference sequence). V was clipped by 1 base and J by 9 bases, with 7 bases between them. The CDR3 sequence is 12 residues long. The CDR3 loop is CASSIARSEQFF. The CDR3 DNA reads TGTGCCAGTAGTATAGCCCGCAGTGAGCAGTTCTTC.

This sequence joins TRBV6-2 or TRBV6-3 and TRBJ2-3, with TRBD1 identical over 7 bases. The length of the CDR3 is 14 residues. Germline V gives CDR1 MNHEY, CDR2 SVGEGT. V dropped 3 bases and J dropped 5; count of bases not matched to a gene: 5. The DNA for the CDR3 is TGTGCCAGCAGTTATACACAGGGGAAAGATACGCAGTATTTT. It is translated as CASSYTQGKDTQYF.

The chain combines TRBV11-3 with TRBJ2-7; 10 bases align to TRBD1. Per the germline V gene, CDR1 is SGHNT and CDR2 is YENEEA. V lost 0 bases, J lost 4 bases, and 6 bases stayed unmatched. CDR3 length: 16 amino acids. Here the CDR3 DNA reads TGTGCCAGCAGCTTAGATCGGACAGGGGGGAATTACGAGCAGTACGTC. Protein: CASSLDRTGGNYEQYV.

V is TRBV7-6 and J is TRBJ2-1; D not certain. The germline V and J ends were trimmed by 1 base and 6 bases, with 7 bases remaining between them. This CDR3 is built from 13 residues. Germline CDR1 is SGHVS and CDR2 is FNYEAQ. The CDR3 DNA reads TGTGCCAGCAGCTTAGGCTCCAGCAATGAGCAGTTCTTC. This sequence encodes CASSLGSSNEQFF.